These T cell receptor beta chains were read from a single sample in a study of breast tumors, draining lymph nodes, adjacent tissues. In TCRdb, the multiplex PCR reads were re-called with MiXCR into one record per CDR3 protein. The table has roughly 130,000 distinct CDR3 sequences, 20% seen once. The sample was axillary lymph node tissue. The receptor set was obtained from a female donor with breast cancer. Some clones in this sample may be carry-over from other donors' samples. CDR3s include the opening cysteine and the closing phenylalanine or tryptophan. D genes are given only for firm matches. Clone size appears in some rows only: once, few, many, or a class for an expanded clone.

D gene | J gene | clone size | V gene | CDR3 protein | CDR3 DNA
- | TRBJ1-1 | - | TRBV4-1 | CASSQVGWEFTEAFF | TGCGCCAGCAGCCAAGTAGGCTGGGAGTTCACTGAAGCTTTCTTT
- | TRBJ2-1 | many | TRBV5-6 | CASSSTGEVNEQFF | TGTGCCAGCAGCTCCACAGGGGAGGTCAATGAGCAGTTCTTC
- | TRBJ2-1 | many | TRBV2 | CASDLAFYNEQFF | TGTGCCAGCGATTTAGCGTTCTACAATGAGCAGTTCTTC
TRBD1 | TRBJ1-1 | once | TRBV20-1 | CSASVDDRATEAFF | TGCAGTGCTAGCGTCGACGACAGGGCCACTGAAGCTTTCTTT
- | TRBJ1-3 | - | TRBV11-2 | CASSKRTSSGNTIYF | TGTGCCAGCAGCAAGAGGACCAGCTCTGGAAACACCATATATTTT
- | TRBJ1-2 | many | TRBV12-3/TRBV12-4 | CASSLGTVYGYTF | TGTGCCAGCAGTTTGGGAACGGTCTATGGCTACACCTTC
- | TRBJ2-7 | many | TRBV5-1 | CASSFNSYEQYF | TGCGCCAGCAGCTTTAATTCCTACGAGCAGTACTTC
- | TRBJ1-5 | many | TRBV6-2/TRBV6-3 | CASSYSNLGNQPQHF | TGTGCCAGCAGTTACTCGAATCTAGGTAATCAGCCCCAGCATTTT
- | TRBJ2-3 | many | TRBV9 | CASSVISSDTQYF | TGTGCCAGCAGCGTAATTTCTTCAGATACGCAGTATTTT
- | TRBJ2-3 | many | TRBV20-1 | CSARQGSGSDTQYF | TGCAGTGCCAGACAGGGTAGCGGGTCAGATACGCAGTATTTT
TRBD2 | TRBJ2-7 | many | TRBV5-1 | CASDGTSESKGGEQYF | TGCGCCAGCGACGGGACTAGCGAGTCAAAGGGCGGCGAGCAGTACTTC
- | TRBJ2-1 | many | TRBV7-9 | CASSLAGGPNEQFF | TGTGCCAGCAGCTTAGCGGGAGGTCCGAATGAGCAGTTCTTC
TRBD1 | TRBJ1-4 | many | TRBV10-1 | CASSEPPARCRGPFATNEKLFF | TGCGCCAGCAGTGAGCCCCCGGCTCGGTGCAGGGGGCCCTTTGCAACTAATGAAAAACTGTTTTTT
TRBD1 | TRBJ2-1 | - | TRBV3-1 | CASSRAGGGDEQFF | TGTGCCAGCAGCAGGGCAGGGGGCGGGGATGAGCAGTTCTTC
TRBD1 | TRBJ2-2 | few | TRBV4-1 | CASSRTGAGELFF | TGCGCCAGCAGCCGCACAGGGGCCGGGGAGCTGTTTTTT
- | TRBJ1-5 | - | TRBV19 | CASSIWQTNQPQHF | TGTGCCAGTAGTATTTGGCAGACCAATCAGCCCCAGCATTTT
TRBD1 | TRBJ2-2 | many | TRBV25-1 | CASRRGTGRNTGELFF | TGTGCCAGCAGGAGAGGGACAGGGAGGAACACCGGGGAGCTGTTTTTT
- | TRBJ1-2 | - | TRBV10-2 | CASSELGSYGYTF | TGCGCCAGCAGTGAGCTGGGGTCCTATGGCTACACCTTC
- | TRBJ2-6 | many | TRBV7-2 | CASSIQGPGANVLTF | TGTGCCAGCAGCATACAGGGTCCCGGGGCCAACGTCCTGACTTTC
- | TRBJ1-2 | few | TRBV5-1 | CASSLDGYGYTF | TGCGCCAGCAGCTTGGACGGATATGGCTACACCTTC
TRBD1 | TRBJ1-4 | few | TRBV28 | CASSSETGVYGEKLFF | TGTGCCAGCAGTTCCGAGACAGGGGTGTATGGTGAAAAACTGTTTTTT
- | TRBJ2-7 | many | TRBV20-1 | CSARVGGLYEQYF | TGCAGTGCTAGAGTTGGGGGGCTCTACGAGCAGTACTTC